This TCR beta chain was identified during a study of blood T cell repertoires in COVID-19 (TCRdb year 2020). Notes on the research overall: Samples from collaborators originated in the United States, Italy and Spain and spanned both the acute and convalescent phases of COVID-19. The prospective study material was composed of cDNA or gDNA derived from T cells, B-cell-depleted T cells, or PBMCs. Subjects who had been exposed to COVID-19, were actively infected with it, or had recovered from it provided the deeply sampled blood TCRbeta repertoires that made up the dataset. The repertoires were released in a freely available public database meant as a resource for research on the immune response to SARS-CoV-2. The samples were drawn from two sources: the first 160 participants of the ongoing ImmuneRACE study, and about 1,300 subjects contributed by 6 global collaborators. A de-identified subject ID, COVID-19 status, age in years and sex were almost always included in the sample metadata. Where available, HLA class I and class II types were obtained from metadata supplied by the sample provider rather than from assay-based typing.

What the research found in general, with its limitations: How much clinical and demographic metadata was included differed by source and by participant, and the metadata was provided uncurated.

Each collaborating institution followed its own protocols to collect whole blood in K2EDTA tubes. For TCRbeta analysis, collaborators shipped samples in one of three forms: frozen whole blood, isolated PBMCs, or DNA extracted from either of those sample types. The CDR3 measures 16 amino acids from cysteine to phenylalanine. This entry keeps only the CDR3 DNA: 48 bases, framed from base 1. Trimmed from V: 2 bases; trimmed from J: 4 bases; junction bases lacking a gene match: 6. The germline V gene supplies CDR1 MNHEY and CDR2 SVGAGI. With regard to this clone: Its specific antigen is unknown. Base qualities are not at hand, and no much larger clone is one base apart.

TCRbeta CDR3 regions were amplified from genomic DNA using the immunoSEQ Assay, a bias-controlled multiplex PCR. As for the original processing: The number of nucleated cells in each sample was estimated by amplification of reference gene primers within the assay. Sequence reads were collapsed and filtered to measure the absolute abundance of every unique TCRbeta CDR3 rearrangement. For each sample, productive Simpson clonality was calculated by taking the square root of Simpson's diversity index across productive rearrangements. TCRdb limited this immuneACCESS table to in-frame rearrangements with V and J called. A share of clones is missing; checked studies link under half to unresolved V genes, and the rest is unexplained. The DNA gave D and trimming, while V, J and clone size come from that table. The sample profile shows about 40,000 clones; around nine tenths of them were found once. Of the sample, around 9% falls within the top ten clones.

Sequencing used peripheral blood. The origin of this receptor is a woman between 70 and 85 years old with acute or convalescent COVID-19. Rearrangement joined TRBV6-5 to TRBJ2-3, and 10 bases in between align with TRBD2. In nucleotides, the sequence is TGTGCCAGCAGTTACGGGCTAGCGGGAGCGGCAGATACGCAGTATTTT. Its protein product is CASSYGLAGAADTQYF.